Listed below are T cell receptor beta chains from one sample, sequenced in a study of T cell changes during pregnancy in multiple sclerosis. Using immunoSEQ multiplex PCR, the repertoire was profiled, and TCRdb retains in-frame clones only, with some absent. The sample shows some 100,000 clones, more than 90% of them seen only once. The sequenced sample was peripheral blood, obtained in the second trimester of pregnancy. The source is a female donor with multiple sclerosis, enrolled in a pregnancy study. CDR3s include the opening cysteine and the closing phenylalanine or tryptophan. Each record gives: V gene, J gene, clone size, D gene, CDR3 DNA, CDR3 protein. D genes are given only for firm matches. Size values are once, few and many counts, or a class for expanded clones, and some rows have none.

v_call: TRBV5-1; j_call: TRBJ1-5; clone_size: -; d_call: -; cdr3_nt: TGCGCCAGCAGCGGAGGACCCGCGGAGAGCAATCAGCCCCAGCATTTT; cdr3_aa: CASSGGPAESNQPQHF
v_call: TRBV7-9; j_call: TRBJ2-3; clone_size: -; d_call: TRBD2; cdr3_nt: TGTGCCAGCAGCTTAGCAGCTAGCGGGGGGGCGGATACGCAGTATTTT; cdr3_aa: CASSLAASGGADTQYF
v_call: TRBV9; j_call: TRBJ2-3; clone_size: once; d_call: -; cdr3_nt: TGTGCCAGCAGCGTAGGTGCAGGGGAAGCAGATACGCAGTATTTT; cdr3_aa: CASSVGAGEADTQYF
v_call: TRBV30; j_call: TRBJ1-1; clone_size: -; d_call: -; cdr3_nt: TGTGCCTGGAGTCGTCCGGGGGGACGGGTGAGCACTGAAGCTTTCTTT; cdr3_aa: CAWSRPGGRVSTEAFF
v_call: TRBV7-9; j_call: TRBJ2-1; clone_size: -; d_call: TRBD1; cdr3_nt: TGTGCCAGCAGCTTAGGAACAGGGGAGTTCTTC; cdr3_aa: CASSLGTGEFF
v_call: TRBV5-6; j_call: TRBJ2-7; clone_size: once; d_call: TRBD2; cdr3_nt: TGTGCCAGCAGCGCGGGAGGGGCCACCTACGAGCAGTACTTC; cdr3_aa: CASSAGGATYEQYF
v_call: TRBV19; j_call: TRBJ2-1; clone_size: -; d_call: TRBD1; cdr3_nt: TGTGCCAGTAGTATAGTGGGGACAGGGGGAAATAACAATGAGCAGTTCTTC; cdr3_aa: CASSIVGTGGNNNEQFF
v_call: TRBV28; j_call: TRBJ1-2; clone_size: -; d_call: -; cdr3_nt: TGTGCCGCGGGTAAGGCGGGATCCTATGGCTACACCTTC; cdr3_aa: CAAGKAGSYGYTF
v_call: TRBV7-9; j_call: TRBJ2-1; clone_size: -; d_call: TRBD2; cdr3_nt: TGTGCCAGCAGCTTAGTAGCGGGGGGGGGTTACAATGAGCAGTTCTTC; cdr3_aa: CASSLVAGGGYNEQFF
v_call: TRBV28; j_call: TRBJ1-5; clone_size: -; d_call: -; cdr3_nt: TGTGCCAGCACAGGGCTGGGCTATCAGCCCCAGCATTTT; cdr3_aa: CASTGLGYQPQHF
v_call: TRBV16; j_call: TRBJ1-3; clone_size: -; d_call: -; cdr3_nt: TGTGCCAGCAGCCAATCAGTCGGGGGAAACACCATATATTTT; cdr3_aa: CASSQSVGGNTIYF
v_call: TRBV5-1; j_call: TRBJ1-1; clone_size: -; d_call: TRBD1; cdr3_nt: TGCGCCAGCAGTATACAGGGGGCGGGAACTGAAGCTTTCTTT; cdr3_aa: CASSIQGAGTEAFF
v_call: TRBV7-3; j_call: TRBJ2-7; clone_size: -; d_call: TRBD2; cdr3_nt: TGTGCCAGCAGCTTCCAGCGGGGGCTAGAGCAGTACTTC; cdr3_aa: CASSFQRGLEQYF
v_call: TRBV9; j_call: TRBJ2-2; clone_size: -; d_call: TRBD2; cdr3_nt: TGTGCCAGCAGGAATGGTAGCGGGACCGGGGAGCTGTTTTTT; cdr3_aa: CASRNGSGTGELFF
v_call: TRBV4-2; j_call: TRBJ2-1; clone_size: -; d_call: -; cdr3_nt: TGTGCCAGCAGCCAAGATGGGGGGAGGTTAGGGAATGAGCAGTTCTTC; cdr3_aa: CASSQDGGRLGNEQFF
v_call: TRBV19; j_call: TRBJ1-5; clone_size: -; d_call: TRBD1; cdr3_nt: TGTGCCAGTAGTATCAGACAGGGTTGGAATCAGCCCCAGCATTTT; cdr3_aa: CASSIRQGWNQPQHF
v_call: TRBV7-8; j_call: TRBJ2-5; clone_size: -; d_call: -; cdr3_nt: TGTGCCAGCAGCTTAGCCTTAGCGGTCCAAGAGACCCAGTACTTC; cdr3_aa: CASSLALAVQETQYF
v_call: TRBV30; j_call: TRBJ2-2; clone_size: -; d_call: -; cdr3_nt: TGTGCCTGGAGTGCGGGCGGGGAGCTGTTTTTT; cdr3_aa: CAWSAGGELFF
v_call: TRBV30; j_call: TRBJ1-1; clone_size: -; d_call: TRBD1; cdr3_nt: TGTGCCTGGGGCCTGGGACAGTTCTCTGAAGCTTTCTTT; cdr3_aa: CAWGLGQFSEAFF
v_call: TRBV6-1; j_call: TRBJ2-3; clone_size: -; d_call: -; cdr3_nt: TGTGCCAGCAGTGATCGGGACTCCTCGATCACAGATACGCAGTATTTT; cdr3_aa: CASSDRDSSITDTQYF
v_call: TRBV7-3; j_call: TRBJ2-3; clone_size: -; d_call: TRBD2; cdr3_nt: TGTGCCAGCAGCTTCTCTAGCGGGGGGGCAGATACGCAGTATTTT; cdr3_aa: CASSFSSGGADTQYF
v_call: TRBV7-9; j_call: TRBJ2-1; clone_size: once; d_call: TRBD2; cdr3_nt: TGTGCCAGCAGCCCGCGGGAGGCCCCCTACAATGAGCAGTTCTTC; cdr3_aa: CASSPREAPYNEQFF
v_call: TRBV15; j_call: TRBJ1-1; clone_size: few; d_call: -; cdr3_nt: TGTGCCACCAGCACACAGGGTGACACTGAAGCTTTCTTT; cdr3_aa: CATSTQGDTEAFF
v_call: TRBV5-6; j_call: TRBJ1-2; clone_size: -; d_call: TRBD1; cdr3_nt: TGTGCCAGCAGCTTGGGTCCAGGGGGCGCGAGGGGCTACACCTTC; cdr3_aa: CASSLGPGGARGYTF
v_call: TRBV30; j_call: TRBJ2-2; clone_size: -; d_call: TRBD2; cdr3_nt: TGTGCCTGGAGTGGCGGGGGGGCCCCCGGGGAGCTGTTTTTT; cdr3_aa: CAWSGGGAPGELFF
v_call: TRBV2; j_call: TRBJ1-2; clone_size: once; d_call: -; cdr3_nt: TGTGCCAGCAATGGAGGAAACTATGGCTACACCTTC; cdr3_aa: CASNGGNYGYTF
v_call: TRBV18; j_call: TRBJ2-2; clone_size: -; d_call: -; cdr3_nt: TGTGCCAGCTCACCACGGGCTAGCTTCACCGGGGAGCTGTTTTTT; cdr3_aa: CASSPRASFTGELFF
v_call: TRBV5-1; j_call: TRBJ2-6; clone_size: -; d_call: -; cdr3_nt: TGCGCCAGCAGCGCGTTAAACTCTGGGGCCAACGTCCTGACTTTC; cdr3_aa: CASSALNSGANVLTF
v_call: TRBV15; j_call: TRBJ2-1; clone_size: once; d_call: -; cdr3_nt: TGTGCCACCAGCAGAGAGCGGTACAATGAGCAGTTCTTC; cdr3_aa: CATSRERYNEQFF
v_call: TRBV5-1; j_call: TRBJ1-6; clone_size: -; d_call: -; cdr3_nt: TGCGCCAGCAGCTTGGCAGGGTATCGTTCACCCCTCCACTTT; cdr3_aa: CASSLAGYRSPLHF
v_call: TRBV7-8; j_call: TRBJ2-7; clone_size: -; d_call: TRBD1; cdr3_nt: TGTGCCAGCAGCCCACAGGGACAGGGGTACGAGCAGTACTTC; cdr3_aa: CASSPQGQGYEQYF
v_call: TRBV11-2; j_call: TRBJ1-2; clone_size: -; d_call: -; cdr3_nt: TGTGCCAGCAGCTTTAGCGGGGGCATAAAGGGCTACACCTTC; cdr3_aa: CASSFSGGIKGYTF
v_call: TRBV2; j_call: TRBJ2-7; clone_size: once; d_call: -; cdr3_nt: TGTGCCAGCAGTCCCCGACAAGGGGGCGAGCAGTACTTC; cdr3_aa: CASSPRQGGEQYF
v_call: TRBV6-1; j_call: TRBJ2-7; clone_size: few; d_call: TRBD1; cdr3_nt: TGTGCCAGCAGTGACGCCCACAGGGGATCCTACGAGCAGTACTTC; cdr3_aa: CASSDAHRGSYEQYF
v_call: TRBV5-1; j_call: TRBJ1-1; clone_size: -; d_call: TRBD1; cdr3_nt: TGCGCCAGCAGCTTGGCGGGGACAGGGTTTGACACTGAAGCTTTCTTT; cdr3_aa: CASSLAGTGFDTEAFF
v_call: TRBV28; j_call: TRBJ1-2; clone_size: -; d_call: -; cdr3_nt: TGTGCCAGTGGAGGTTTCTATGGCTACACCTTC; cdr3_aa: CASGGFYGYTF
v_call: TRBV9; j_call: TRBJ1-1; clone_size: once; d_call: TRBD1; cdr3_nt: TGTGCCAGCAGCGCGACAGGGGGAAGTGAAGCTTTCTTT; cdr3_aa: CASSATGGSEAFF
v_call: TRBV19; j_call: TRBJ1-1; clone_size: -; d_call: -; cdr3_nt: TGTGCCAGTAGTACAGGATCCATGAACACTGAAGCTTTCTTT; cdr3_aa: CASSTGSMNTEAFF
v_call: TRBV7-9; j_call: TRBJ2-1; clone_size: -; d_call: -; cdr3_nt: TGTGCCAGCAGCCGGGGAGACAATGAGCAGTTCTTC; cdr3_aa: CASSRGDNEQFF
v_call: TRBV5-1; j_call: TRBJ2-3; clone_size: -; d_call: TRBD1; cdr3_nt: TGCGCCAGCAGCACACGGACAGGGCTGGGAGATACGCAGTATTTT; cdr3_aa: CASSTRTGLGDTQYF
v_call: TRBV2; j_call: TRBJ1-1; clone_size: -; d_call: -; cdr3_nt: TGTGCCAGCAAGGGGAGGGAAGCCCTGTTT; cdr3_aa: CASKGREALF
v_call: TRBV2; j_call: TRBJ1-4; clone_size: -; d_call: -; cdr3_nt: TGTGCCAGCTCAGGGGAAGTAGGTGAAAAACTGTTTTTT; cdr3_aa: CASSGEVGEKLFF
v_call: TRBV2; j_call: TRBJ1-2; clone_size: -; d_call: -; cdr3_nt: TGTGCCAGCAGCGCTGGCAGGGTAAGACAGGATGGCTACACCTTC; cdr3_aa: CASSAGRVRQDGYTF
v_call: TRBV2; j_call: TRBJ1-5; clone_size: -; d_call: TRBD1; cdr3_nt: TGTGCCAGCAGTTTCAGGGGGTCCCAGCCCCAGCATTTT; cdr3_aa: CASSFRGSQPQHF
v_call: TRBV27; j_call: TRBJ2-7; clone_size: -; d_call: TRBD1; cdr3_nt: TGTGCCAGCAGCTTCCTCCGGGACAGGGGACACGAGCAGTACTTC; cdr3_aa: CASSFLRDRGHEQYF
v_call: TRBV7-2; j_call: TRBJ1-5; clone_size: -; d_call: TRBD1; cdr3_nt: TGTGCCAGCAGCGAGAGGGACAGGGGAAGTATCCATCAGCCCCAGCATTTT; cdr3_aa: CASSERDRGSIHQPQHF
v_call: TRBV7-6; j_call: TRBJ2-3; clone_size: once; d_call: TRBD1; cdr3_nt: TGTGCCAGCAGCCGGACAGGAAACACAGATACGCAGTATTTT; cdr3_aa: CASSRTGNTDTQYF
v_call: TRBV19; j_call: TRBJ1-5; clone_size: -; d_call: TRBD1; cdr3_nt: TGTGCCAGTAGTGCACAGACAGGGAGCAATCAGCCCCAGCATTTT; cdr3_aa: CASSAQTGSNQPQHF
v_call: TRBV7-2; j_call: TRBJ1-1; clone_size: -; d_call: TRBD1; cdr3_nt: TGTGCCAGCAGCTTAGCGCACCGGGACAGGGGGCGAGCTTTCTTT; cdr3_aa: CASSLAHRDRGRAFF
v_call: TRBV2; j_call: TRBJ2-2; clone_size: -; d_call: TRBD1; cdr3_nt: TGTGCCAGCAGTGAAGGCGGGACAGGGCGAGGCGGGGAGCTGTTTTTT; cdr3_aa: CASSEGGTGRGGELFF